A selection of T cell receptor beta chains follows, all from one sample in a study of memory CD4+ T cells and cytomegalovirus serostatus. Assay used: immunoSEQ multiplex PCR; TCRdb lists only in-frame clones, some missing. Here the sample spans 50,000 or so clones, roughly four fifths being singletons. The sequenced sample was memory CD4+ T cells from blood. These receptors were taken from an adult in good health and CMV-seropositive. Each CDR3 is given with its conserved first and last residue. Fields, in order: CDR3 protein, CDR3 DNA, clone size, D gene, J gene, V gene. A D gene is named only where the DNA matches it firmly. A clone size is listed for some rows: how often the clone was seen (once, few, many), or a class if it is expanded.

cdr3_aa: CASSERRGGNTEAFF
cdr3_nt: TGTGCCAGCAGTGAACGTAGGGGCGGGAACACTGAAGCTTTCTTT
clone_size: once
d_call: NA
j_call: TRBJ1-1
v_call: TRBV2

cdr3_aa: CASSYRGAGANVLTF
cdr3_nt: TGTGCCAGCAGCTACAGGGGTGCTGGGGCCAACGTCCTGACTTTC
clone_size: NA
d_call: TRBD1
j_call: TRBJ2-6
v_call: TRBV5-6

cdr3_aa: CASSLVGTQYMNSPLHF
cdr3_nt: TGTGCCAGCAGCTTAGTTGGGACCCAATATATGAATTCACCCCTCCACTTT
clone_size: NA
d_call: NA
j_call: TRBJ1-6
v_call: TRBV7-8

cdr3_aa: CASSGLAGESSYNEQFF
cdr3_nt: TGCGCCAGCAGTGGACTAGCGGGGGAAAGCTCCTACAATGAGCAGTTCTTC
clone_size: NA
d_call: TRBD2
j_call: TRBJ2-1
v_call: TRBV10-2

cdr3_aa: CASSLPGTSGIYEQYF
cdr3_nt: TGTGCCAGCAGCTTGCCCGGGACTAGCGGAATCTACGAGCAGTACTTC
clone_size: NA
d_call: TRBD2
j_call: TRBJ2-7
v_call: TRBV5-4

cdr3_aa: CASSLLVGGFGNTIYF
cdr3_nt: TGTGCCAGCAGCTTACTCGTTGGGGGCTTTGGAAACACCATATATTTT
clone_size: NA
d_call: NA
j_call: TRBJ1-3
v_call: TRBV7-6

cdr3_aa: CASSASGSLADTQYF
cdr3_nt: TGTGCCAGCAGCGCTAGCGGCTCTCTCGCAGATACGCAGTATTTT
clone_size: few
d_call: TRBD2
j_call: TRBJ2-3
v_call: TRBV4-2

cdr3_aa: CASSGGTGANTGELFF
cdr3_nt: TGTGCCAGTAGTGGGGGGACAGGGGCCAACACCGGGGAGCTGTTTTTT
clone_size: NA
d_call: TRBD1
j_call: TRBJ2-2
v_call: TRBV19

cdr3_aa: CASSGQIKNIQYF
cdr3_nt: TGTGCCAGTAGTGGGCAGATCAAAAACATTCAGTACTTC
clone_size: few
d_call: NA
j_call: TRBJ2-4
v_call: TRBV19

cdr3_aa: CASSPPGQPYLYGYTF
cdr3_nt: TGTGCCAGCTCACCACCGGGACAGCCTTACCTCTATGGCTACACCTTC
clone_size: NA
d_call: TRBD1
j_call: TRBJ1-2
v_call: TRBV18

cdr3_aa: CATSRDLATGGDTQYF
cdr3_nt: TGTGCCACCAGCAGAGATCTCGCAACAGGGGGAGATACGCAGTATTTT
clone_size: NA
d_call: TRBD1
j_call: TRBJ2-3
v_call: TRBV15

cdr3_aa: CASSSLAGGRGETQYF
cdr3_nt: TGTGCCAGCAGCTCCCTAGCGGGGGGGCGAGGAGAGACCCAGTACTTC
clone_size: NA
d_call: TRBD2
j_call: TRBJ2-5
v_call: TRBV11-2

cdr3_aa: CASSISRGASYNEQFF
cdr3_nt: TGTGCCAGTAGTATATCCAGGGGGGCATCCTACAATGAGCAGTTCTTC
clone_size: few
d_call: NA
j_call: TRBJ2-1
v_call: TRBV19

cdr3_aa: CASSSSGTDGYTF
cdr3_nt: TGTGCCAGCAGCTCCTCCGGGACAGACGGCTACACCTTC
clone_size: NA
d_call: TRBD1
j_call: TRBJ1-2
v_call: TRBV7-9

cdr3_aa: CASSQGGDATQYF
cdr3_nt: TGTGCCAGCAGCCAAGGGGGGGACGCGACCCAGTACTTC
clone_size: few
d_call: NA
j_call: TRBJ2-5
v_call: TRBV14

cdr3_aa: CASSEGARNYGYTF
cdr3_nt: TGTGCCAGCAGTGAAGGGGCGCGAAACTATGGCTACACCTTC
clone_size: NA
d_call: NA
j_call: TRBJ1-2
v_call: TRBV2

cdr3_aa: CASKKGGESPLHF
cdr3_nt: TGTGCCAGCAAAAAGGGGGGGGAATCACCCCTCCACTTT
clone_size: NA
d_call: NA
j_call: TRBJ1-6
v_call: TRBV2

cdr3_aa: CASSPRTSLNTGELFF
cdr3_nt: TGCGCCAGCAGCCCTCGGACTAGCCTGAACACCGGGGAGCTGTTTTTT
clone_size: NA
d_call: TRBD2
j_call: TRBJ2-2
v_call: TRBV5-1

cdr3_aa: CASRPGSANTGELFF
cdr3_nt: TGTGCCAGCAGACCCGGGTCCGCGAACACCGGGGAGCTGTTTTTT
clone_size: NA
d_call: NA
j_call: TRBJ2-2
v_call: TRBV6-5

cdr3_aa: CAISDGDPGHEQFF
cdr3_nt: TGTGCCATCAGTGATGGGGACCCAGGACATGAGCAGTTCTTC
clone_size: NA
d_call: NA
j_call: TRBJ2-1
v_call: TRBV10-3

cdr3_aa: CASSFGQGTYEQYF
cdr3_nt: TGTGCCAGCAGTTTTGGGCAGGGCACCTACGAGCAGTACTTC
clone_size: NA
d_call: NA
j_call: TRBJ2-7
v_call: TRBV6-6

cdr3_aa: CASRDIRGDTEAFF
cdr3_nt: TGTGCCAGCAGGGACATTCGGGGGGACACTGAAGCTTTCTTT
clone_size: NA
d_call: NA
j_call: TRBJ1-1
v_call: TRBV2

cdr3_aa: CASSLGPESPLHF
cdr3_nt: TGTGCCAGCAGCTTGGGACCGGAATCACCCCTCCACTTT
clone_size: NA
d_call: NA
j_call: TRBJ1-6
v_call: TRBV5-4

cdr3_aa: CASSLGAGLGTNEKLFF
cdr3_nt: TGCGCCAGCAGCTTGGGTGCGGGACTAGGAACTAATGAAAAACTGTTTTTT
clone_size: NA
d_call: NA
j_call: TRBJ1-4
v_call: TRBV5-1

cdr3_aa: CASSLGDRGNEQFF
cdr3_nt: TGCGCCAGCAGCTTGGGTGACAGGGGAAATGAGCAGTTCTTC
clone_size: NA
d_call: TRBD1
j_call: TRBJ2-1
v_call: TRBV5-1

cdr3_aa: CASGPGQGVTGELFF
cdr3_nt: TGCGCCAGCGGGCCGGGACAGGGGGTCACCGGGGAGCTGTTTTTT
clone_size: few
d_call: TRBD1
j_call: TRBJ2-2
v_call: TRBV10-2

cdr3_aa: CAISERDLKTDTQYF
cdr3_nt: TGTGCCATCAGTGAACGGGACCTTAAGACAGATACGCAGTATTTT
clone_size: NA
d_call: NA
j_call: TRBJ2-3
v_call: TRBV10-3

cdr3_aa: CASSPALATGGETQYF
cdr3_nt: TGCGCCAGCAGCCCTGCACTAGCAACAGGAGGAGAGACCCAGTACTTC
clone_size: NA
d_call: NA
j_call: TRBJ2-5
v_call: TRBV5-1

cdr3_aa: CASSWGTAYEQYF
cdr3_nt: TGTGCCAGCAGTTGGGGGACTGCCTACGAGCAGTACTTC
clone_size: NA
d_call: NA
j_call: TRBJ2-7
v_call: TRBV6-6

cdr3_aa: CASSESLAGEATAYEQFF
cdr3_nt: TGTGCCAGCAGTGAGAGTCTAGCGGGGGAAGCGACGGCCTATGAGCAGTTCTTC
clone_size: NA
d_call: TRBD2
j_call: TRBJ2-1
v_call: TRBV6-1

cdr3_aa: CASSPGQGYEPYEQYF
cdr3_nt: TGTGCCAGCAGCCCCGGACAGGGGTACGAACCCTACGAGCAGTACTTC
clone_size: NA
d_call: TRBD1
j_call: TRBJ2-7
v_call: TRBV11-3

cdr3_aa: CASKGADSNQPQHF
cdr3_nt: TGTGCCAGCAAGGGGGCCGATAGCAATCAGCCCCAGCATTTT
clone_size: few
d_call: TRBD1
j_call: TRBJ1-5
v_call: TRBV28

cdr3_aa: CAISESSLPPYEQYF
cdr3_nt: TGTGCCATCAGTGAGTCATCGCTCCCTCCTTACGAGCAGTACTTC
clone_size: once
d_call: NA
j_call: TRBJ2-7
v_call: TRBV10-3

cdr3_aa: CASSLGQASSGNTIYF
cdr3_nt: TGTGCCAGCAGCTTGGGACAGGCAAGCTCTGGAAACACCATATATTTT
clone_size: NA
d_call: TRBD1
j_call: TRBJ1-3
v_call: TRBV7-9

cdr3_aa: CASSLGLGGDQPQHF
cdr3_nt: TGCGCCAGCAGCTTGGGATTAGGAGGGGATCAGCCCCAGCATTTT
clone_size: NA
d_call: NA
j_call: TRBJ1-5
v_call: TRBV5-1

cdr3_aa: CASTLRTGGGEEYF
cdr3_nt: TGCGCCAGCACCTTGAGGACAGGCGGCGGAGAGGAGTACTTC
clone_size: NA
d_call: TRBD1
j_call: TRBJ2-7
v_call: TRBV5-1

cdr3_aa: CASSLIRDTYGYTF
cdr3_nt: TGTGCCAGCAGTTTGATTCGGGACACCTATGGCTACACCTTC
clone_size: NA
d_call: NA
j_call: TRBJ1-2
v_call: TRBV5-6

cdr3_aa: CASSGRNYGYTF
cdr3_nt: TGTGCCAGCAGCGGACGTAACTATGGCTACACCTTC
clone_size: NA
d_call: NA
j_call: TRBJ1-2
v_call: TRBV6-6

cdr3_aa: CASSSGGNYEQYF
cdr3_nt: TGTGCCAGCAGTTCGGGGGGGAATTACGAGCAGTACTTC
clone_size: NA
d_call: TRBD2
j_call: TRBJ2-7
v_call: TRBV28

cdr3_aa: CASSENGQLQETQYF
cdr3_nt: TGTGCCAGCAGTGAAAACGGCCAGCTCCAAGAGACCCAGTACTTC
clone_size: NA
d_call: NA
j_call: TRBJ2-5
v_call: TRBV2

cdr3_aa: CSVELWAGTQETQYF
cdr3_nt: TGCAGCGTTGAACTCTGGGCCGGAACCCAAGAGACCCAGTACTTC
clone_size: few
d_call: NA
j_call: TRBJ2-5
v_call: TRBV29-1

cdr3_aa: CASRGQGEGEQYF
cdr3_nt: TGTGCCAGCAGGGGACAGGGGGAGGGCGAGCAGTACTTC
clone_size: NA
d_call: TRBD1
j_call: TRBJ2-7
v_call: TRBV19

cdr3_aa: CASSARWRGGGRTDTQYF
cdr3_nt: TGTGCCAGTAGTGCCCGTTGGAGGGGAGGTGGTCGCACAGATACGCAGTATTTT
clone_size: NA
d_call: NA
j_call: TRBJ2-3
v_call: TRBV19

cdr3_aa: CAISAEGETYNEQFF
cdr3_nt: TGTGCCATCAGTGCTGAGGGAGAAACCTACAATGAGCAGTTCTTC
clone_size: NA
d_call: NA
j_call: TRBJ2-1
v_call: TRBV10-3

cdr3_aa: CASRENNQPQHF
cdr3_nt: TGTGCCAGCAGGGAGAACAATCAGCCCCAGCATTTT
clone_size: once
d_call: NA
j_call: TRBJ1-5
v_call: TRBV6-1

cdr3_aa: CASSLAGGRFVTQYF
cdr3_nt: TGTGCCAGCAGCTTGGCCGGGGGCAGGTTTGTGACCCAGTACTTC
clone_size: NA
d_call: NA
j_call: TRBJ2-5
v_call: TRBV5-6

cdr3_aa: CAISESGYGYTF
cdr3_nt: TGTGCCATCAGTGAGTCGGGCTATGGCTACACCTTC
clone_size: NA
d_call: NA
j_call: TRBJ1-2
v_call: TRBV6-6

cdr3_aa: CASSIIGGVGNEQFF
cdr3_nt: TGTGCCAGTAGTATCATCGGGGGCGTGGGCAATGAGCAGTTCTTC
clone_size: NA
d_call: NA
j_call: TRBJ2-1
v_call: TRBV19

cdr3_aa: CASSLERDYEQYF
cdr3_nt: TGTGCCAGCAGCTTGGAACGGGACTACGAGCAGTACTTC
clone_size: NA
d_call: NA
j_call: TRBJ2-7
v_call: TRBV5-5

cdr3_aa: CASSLSYRDPRHHF
cdr3_nt: TGTGCCAGCAGTTTATCCTACCGGGACCCACGCCACCATTTT
clone_size: NA
d_call: NA
j_call: TRBJ1-5
v_call: TRBV2

cdr3_aa: CSVDGAGVSNEQFF
cdr3_nt: TGCAGCGTTGATGGAGCGGGGGTGTCCAATGAGCAGTTCTTC
clone_size: few
d_call: TRBD2
j_call: TRBJ2-1
v_call: TRBV29-1

cdr3_aa: CASRVTGSYEQYF
cdr3_nt: TGTGCCAGCAGAGTGACAGGGTCCTACGAGCAGTACTTC
clone_size: NA
d_call: TRBD1
j_call: TRBJ2-7
v_call: TRBV6-1